These 16 T cell receptor beta chains were sequenced from one sample in a study of cytomegalovirus exposure and HLA in healthy donors. 60 Vbeta and 13 Jbeta primers were used in PCR. Some clones are missing from TCRdb's copy, which holds only in-frame ones; the method was immunoSEQ multiplex PCR. The sample has under 150,000 clones, approximately 81% seen once; the top ten hold about 4.1%. Sequenced material: PBMCs. These receptors all come from a woman aged 40 to 55 in good health and CMV-seropositive.

The chain links TRBV7-2 to TRBJ2-1; maybe TRBD1 (5 bases). V lost 5 bases and J lost 0, with 17 bases in between. Per germline, CDR1 SGHTA and CDR2 FQGNSA. This CDR3 has 17 residues. The CDR3 DNA reads TGTGCCAGCAGCCACAGGCAGGGTGGAAGCTCCTACAATGAGCAGTTCTTC. Encoded protein: CASSHRQGGSSYNEQFF.

The chain joins TRBV7-2 to TRBJ2-1; the D gene is possibly TRBD2 (5 bases). V dropped 5 bases and J dropped 10 bases, with 18 bases sitting between them. This CDR3 is built from 14 residues. Looked up from germline, CDR1 is SGHTA and CDR2 is FQGNSA. CDR3 region: CASSPLNGRAEQFF. The CDR3 DNA follows: TGTGCCAGCAGCCCATTAAATGGGCGGGCCGAGCAGTTCTTC.

This chain joins TRBV7-9 and TRBJ1-4; TRBD1 aligns across 9 bases. The CDR3 consists of 16 residues. CDR1 is SEHNR and CDR2 is FQNEAQ in the germline V gene (reference sequence). The trim removed 0 bases at V and 5 bases at J, leaving 4 bases unmatched. CDR3 residues: CASSLALGQGNEKLFF. The CDR3 DNA is TGTGCCAGCAGCTTAGCGCTGGGACAGGGAAATGAAAAACTGTTTTTT. Complete variable domain (other parts from reference TRBV7-9 and TRBJ1-4): DTGVSQNPRHKITKRGQNVTFRCDPISEHNRLYWYRQTLGQGPEFLTYFQNEAQLEKSRLLSDRFSAERPKGSFSTLEIQRTEQGDSAMYLCASSLALGQGNEKLFFGSGTQLSVL.

This chain joins TRBV2 and TRBJ1-6, with D uncertain. The germline CDR1 and CDR2 sequences are SNHLY and FYNNEI. This CDR3 region has 14 residues. Trimming removed 4 bases at V and 10 bases at J, with 14 bases between. CDR3 nucleotides: TGTGCCAGCAGTGCTTCAGGCGGCGGGTCACCCCTCCACTTT. This encodes CASSASGGGSPLHF.

This clone turned up a few times. The CDR3 bases are TGTGCCAGCAGGCCGCCATTGGGACAACCCACCGGGGAGCTGTTTTTT. Translation: CASRPPLGQPTGELFF. The chain couples TRBV2 to TRBJ2-2; possible D gene TRBD1, 6 bases. The CDR3 totals 16 residues. V was pared by 6 bases and J by 4 bases, with 18 bases between. The germline V gene encodes CDR1 SNHLY and CDR2 FYNNEI.

In the case of this clone: This could be a read error, since a much larger clone is one nucleotide away. V gene TRBV28 combines with J gene TRBJ2-7; 7 nucleotides match TRBD1. The ends lost 5 bases at V and 3 bases at J; junction bases unmatched: 4. Germline V gives CDR1 MDHEN, CDR2 SYDVKM. The length of the CDR3 is 13 residues. CDR3 nucleotides: TGTGCCAGCAGTCCCCCAGGGGGCTACGAGCAGTACTTC. Protein product: CASSPPGGYEQYF.

This clone was seen a few times. J is TRBJ1-3 and V is TRBV6-6, with TRBD1 matching over 10 bases. CDR1 is MNHNY, CDR2 SVGAGI, per germline (reference sequence). The CDR3 loop spans 16 amino acids. Trimming at V came to 6 bases and at J to 4 bases, leaving 9 bases not matched to a gene. CDR3 coding DNA: TGTGCCAGCAGGAAAGGGGACAGGGGTAAAGGAAACACCATATATTTT. It encodes CASRKGDRGKGNTIYF.

J is TRBJ1-1 and V is TRBV10-1, with D maybe TRBD1 (6 bases). Germline CDR1 is WNHNN and CDR2 is SYGVQD (reference sequence). The ends were cut back, 4 bases at V and 0 bases at J, with 6 bases in the middle. The length of the CDR3 is 13 residues. CDR3 protein: CASSGQVNTEAFF. The CDR3 DNA follows: TGCGCCAGCAGTGGACAGGTGAACACTGAAGCTTTCTTT.

The gene calls are TRBV20-1 and TRBJ2-7, with a weak D call TRBD2 (5 bases). CDR3 length: 11 residues. The V end was cut by 5 bases, the J end by 4 bases, with 9 bases between. Germline V gives CDR1 DFQATT, CDR2 SNEGSKA (reference sequence). In DNA form, the CDR3 reads TGCAGTGCTCTTAGCGAGTACGAGCAGTACTTC. Protein: CSALSEYEQYF.

V is TRBV7-3 and J is TRBJ2-1; D is ambiguous. Germline-derived CDR1 and CDR2 are SGHTA and FQGTGA. There are 13 residues in the CDR3. The germline V and J ends were trimmed by 2 bases and 6 bases, with 8 bases remaining between them. In DNA, the CDR3 is TGTGCCAGCAGCTTAGAGCGAGGCAATGAGCAGTTCTTC. Its translation is CASSLERGNEQFF. Based on the CDR3 plus reference TRBV7-3 and TRBJ2-1, the full variable domain is GAGVSQTPSNKVTEKGKYVELRCDPISGHTALYWYRQSLGQGPEFLIYFQGTGAADDSGLPNDRFFAVRPEGSVSTLKIQRTERGDSAVYLCASSLERGNEQFFGPGTRLTVL.

As DNA, the CDR3 is TGTGCCAGTCAACACGTGAACACTGAAGCTTTCTTT. Translation: CASQHVNTEAFF. The chain recombines TRBV28 with TRBJ1-1; D uncertain. V lost 9 bases, J lost 0 bases, and 8 bases lay in between. The CDR3 covers 12 residues. The V gene's germline CDR1 is MDHEN and CDR2 SYDVKM.

This clone was detected once. The J gene is TRBJ1-6, the V gene TRBV13, with 8 bases fitting TRBD1. The CDR3 is 15 amino acids. CDR1 is PRHDT and CDR2 is FYEKMQ in the germline V gene (reference sequence). The junction had 11 bases not matched to a gene; V was cut back by 6 bases and J by 10 bases. The chain's CDR3 is CASSYSPGQDSPLHF. The CDR3 region has the DNA TGTGCCAGCAGTTATTCGCCGGGACAGGACTCACCCCTCCACTTT.

The V and J genes are TRBV7-6 and TRBJ1-2; tentative D call: TRBD1 (6 bases). Germline V gene lookup returns CDR1 SGHVS and CDR2 FNYEAQ. CDR3 length equals 15 residues. Trimming took 0 bases from V and 3 from J, leaving 11 bases between them. The CDR3 is CASSLAQGRDYGYTF. The CDR3 DNA follows: TGTGCCAGCAGCTTAGCGCAGGGGAGGGACTATGGCTACACCTTC.

V usage is TRBV9 and J usage is TRBJ2-3; 9 nucleotides line up with TRBD2. J lost 5 bases, V lost 3 bases, and 7 bases had no gene match. The CDR3 extends over 15 amino acids. The germline V gene encodes CDR1 SGDLS and CDR2 YYNGEE. CDR3: CASSESGGRIDTQYF. CDR3 DNA sequence: TGTGCCAGCAGCGAAAGCGGGGGGCGGATAGATACGCAGTATTTT.

The chain is built from TRBV7-9 and TRBJ2-5, with 10 bases identical to TRBD2. CDR3 length: 14 residues. Germline values: CDR1 SEHNR, CDR2 FQNEAQ (reference sequence). Trimming cost V 6 bases and J 5 bases; bases outside gene matches: 6. The CDR3 nucleotides are TGTGCCAGCAGTCTAGCGGGAGTTCGGGAGACCCAGTACTTC. Translated, it gives CASSLAGVRETQYF.

The chain recombines TRBV7-8 with TRBJ1-2; TRBD1 matches at 10 bases. V shed 5 bases, J shed 8 bases, and the junction held 8 bases outside the gene matches. The CDR3 length is 14 residues. Germline values: CDR1 SGHVS, CDR2 FQNEAQ. This chain's CDR3 is CASSRRDRGNGYTF. CDR3 DNA: TGTGCCAGCAGCCGGAGGGACAGGGGAAACGGCTACACCTTC.